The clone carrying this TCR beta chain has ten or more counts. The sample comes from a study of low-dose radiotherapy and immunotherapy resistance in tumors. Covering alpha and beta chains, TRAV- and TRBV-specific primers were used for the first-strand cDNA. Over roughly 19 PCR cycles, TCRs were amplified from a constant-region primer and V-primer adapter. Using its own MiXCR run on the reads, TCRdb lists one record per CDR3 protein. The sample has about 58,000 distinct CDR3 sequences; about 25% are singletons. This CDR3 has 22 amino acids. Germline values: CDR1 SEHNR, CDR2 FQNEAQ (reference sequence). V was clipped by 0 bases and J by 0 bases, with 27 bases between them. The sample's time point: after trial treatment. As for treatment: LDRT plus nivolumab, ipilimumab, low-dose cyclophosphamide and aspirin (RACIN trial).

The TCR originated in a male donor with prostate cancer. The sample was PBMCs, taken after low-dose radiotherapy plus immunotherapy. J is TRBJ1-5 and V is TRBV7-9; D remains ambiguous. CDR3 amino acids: CASSLAGWGVDRSSHSNQPQHF. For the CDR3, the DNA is TGTGCCAGCAGCTTAGCTGGATGGGGTGTGGATCGGTCCTCCCATAGCAATCAGCCCCAGCATTTT.